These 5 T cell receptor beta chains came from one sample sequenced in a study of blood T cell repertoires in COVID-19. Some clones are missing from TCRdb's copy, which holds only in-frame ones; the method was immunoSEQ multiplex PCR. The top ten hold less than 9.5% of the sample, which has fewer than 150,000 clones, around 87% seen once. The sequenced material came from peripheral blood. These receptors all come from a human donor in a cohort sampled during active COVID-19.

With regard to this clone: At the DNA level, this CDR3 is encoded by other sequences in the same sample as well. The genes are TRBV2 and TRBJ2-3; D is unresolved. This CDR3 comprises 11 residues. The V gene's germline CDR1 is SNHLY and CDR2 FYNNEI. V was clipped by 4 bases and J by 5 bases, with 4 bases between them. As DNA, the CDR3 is TGTGCCAGCAGTGTCTTAGATACGCAGTATTTT. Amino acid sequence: CASSVLDTQYF.

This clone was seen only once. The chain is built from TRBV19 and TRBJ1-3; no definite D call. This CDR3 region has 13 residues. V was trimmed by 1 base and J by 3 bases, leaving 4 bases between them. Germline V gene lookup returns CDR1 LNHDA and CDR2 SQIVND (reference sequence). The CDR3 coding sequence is TGTGCCAGTAGTATAGGAGGTGGAAACACCATATATTTT. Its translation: CASSIGGGNTIYF.

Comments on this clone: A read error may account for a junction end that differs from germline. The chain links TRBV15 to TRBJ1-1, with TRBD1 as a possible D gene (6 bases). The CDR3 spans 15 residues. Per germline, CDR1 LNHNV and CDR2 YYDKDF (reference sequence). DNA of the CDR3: TGTGCCACCAGCGGAGAAAGGGGGTTGAACACTGAAGCTTTCTTT. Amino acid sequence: CATSGERGLNTEAFF.

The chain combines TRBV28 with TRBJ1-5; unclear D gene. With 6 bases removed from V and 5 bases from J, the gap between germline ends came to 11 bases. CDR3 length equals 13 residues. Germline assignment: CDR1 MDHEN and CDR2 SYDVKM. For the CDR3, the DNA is TGTGCCAGCAGGGGAGCGTCTTATCAGCCCCAGCATTTT. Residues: CASRGASYQPQHF.

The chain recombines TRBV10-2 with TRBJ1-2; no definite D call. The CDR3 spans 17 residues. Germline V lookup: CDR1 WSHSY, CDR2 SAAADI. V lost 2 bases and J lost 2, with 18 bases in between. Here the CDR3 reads CASSEVAGGRVNYGYTF. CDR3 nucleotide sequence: TGCGCCAGCAGTGAGGTGGCTGGAGGACGGGTGAACTATGGCTACACCTTC.